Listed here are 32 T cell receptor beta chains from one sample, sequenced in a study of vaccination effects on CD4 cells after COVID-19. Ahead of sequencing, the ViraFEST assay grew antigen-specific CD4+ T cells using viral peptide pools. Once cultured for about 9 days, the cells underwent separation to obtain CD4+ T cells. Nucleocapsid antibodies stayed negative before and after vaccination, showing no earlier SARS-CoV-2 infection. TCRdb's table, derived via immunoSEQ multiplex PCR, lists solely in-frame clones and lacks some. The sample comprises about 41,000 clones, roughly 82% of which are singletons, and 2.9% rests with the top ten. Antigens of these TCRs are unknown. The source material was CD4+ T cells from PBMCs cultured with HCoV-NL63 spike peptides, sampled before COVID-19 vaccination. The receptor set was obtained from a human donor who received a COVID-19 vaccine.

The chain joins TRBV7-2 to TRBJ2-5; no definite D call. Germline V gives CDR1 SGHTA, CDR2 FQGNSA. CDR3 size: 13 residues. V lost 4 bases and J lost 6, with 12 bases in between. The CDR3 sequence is CASSYGPVKTQYF. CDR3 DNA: TGTGCCAGCAGCTACGGGCCCGTCAAGACCCAGTACTTC.

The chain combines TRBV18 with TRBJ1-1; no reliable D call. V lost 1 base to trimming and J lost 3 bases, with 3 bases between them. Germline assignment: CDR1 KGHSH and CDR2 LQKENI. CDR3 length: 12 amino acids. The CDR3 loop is CASSPQHTEAFF. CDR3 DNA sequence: TGTGCCAGCTCACCACAGCACACTGAAGCTTTCTTT.

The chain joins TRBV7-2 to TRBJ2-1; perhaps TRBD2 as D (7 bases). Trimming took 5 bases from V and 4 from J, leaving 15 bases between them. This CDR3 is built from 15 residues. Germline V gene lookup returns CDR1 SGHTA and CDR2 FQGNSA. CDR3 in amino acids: CASSLGGPNYNEQFF. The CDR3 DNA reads TGTGCCAGCAGCCTCGGGGGGCCTAATTACAATGAGCAGTTCTTC.

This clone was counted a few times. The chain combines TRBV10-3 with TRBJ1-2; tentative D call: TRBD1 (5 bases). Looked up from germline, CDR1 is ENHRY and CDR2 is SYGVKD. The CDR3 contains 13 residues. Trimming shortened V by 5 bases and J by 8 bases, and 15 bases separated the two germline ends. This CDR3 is CAISQGSFYGYTF. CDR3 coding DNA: TGTGCCATCAGTCAGGGTTCATTCTACGGCTACACCTTC.

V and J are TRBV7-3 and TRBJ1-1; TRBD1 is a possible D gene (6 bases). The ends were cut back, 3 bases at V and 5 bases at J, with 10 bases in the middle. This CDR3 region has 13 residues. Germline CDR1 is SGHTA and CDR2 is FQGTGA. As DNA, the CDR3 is TGTGCCAGCAGCTTGGACAGTAGGACTGAAGCTTTCTTT. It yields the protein CASSLDSRTEAFF.

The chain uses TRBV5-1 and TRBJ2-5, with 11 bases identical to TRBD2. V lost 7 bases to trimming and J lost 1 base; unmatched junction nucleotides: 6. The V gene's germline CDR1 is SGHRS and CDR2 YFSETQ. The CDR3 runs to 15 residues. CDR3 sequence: CASGRLAGIQETQYF. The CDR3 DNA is TGCGCCAGCGGGCGACTAGCGGGGATCCAAGAGACCCAGTACTTC. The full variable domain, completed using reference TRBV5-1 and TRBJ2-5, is KAGVTQTPRYLIKTRGQQVTLSCSPISGHRSVSWYQQTPGQGLQFLFEYFSETQRNKGNFPGRFSGRQFSNSRSEMNVSTLELGDSALYLCASGRLAGIQETQYFGPGTRLLVL.

The CDR3 loop is CASRGTAGAQYF. CDR3 sequence (DNA): TGTGCCAGCAGAGGAACGGCCGGGGCCCAGTACTTC. The chain employs TRBV6-5 and TRBJ2-5; tentatively, D is TRBD2 (5 bases). Germline V gene data show CDR1 as MNHEY and CDR2 as SVGAGI. The CDR3 totals 12 residues. With 6 bases removed from V and 9 bases from J, the gap between germline ends came to 14 bases.

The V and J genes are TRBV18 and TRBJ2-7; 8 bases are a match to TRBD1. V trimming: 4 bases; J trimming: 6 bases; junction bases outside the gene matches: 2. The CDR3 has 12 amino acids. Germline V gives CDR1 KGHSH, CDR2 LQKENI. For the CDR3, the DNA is TGTGCCAGCTCACAGGACAGGGTCGAGCAGTACGTC. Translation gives CASSQDRVEQYV.

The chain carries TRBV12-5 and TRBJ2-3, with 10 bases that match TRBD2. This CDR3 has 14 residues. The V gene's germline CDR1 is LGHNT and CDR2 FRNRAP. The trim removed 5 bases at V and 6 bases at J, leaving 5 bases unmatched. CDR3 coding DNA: TGTGCTAGTGGTAGCGGGGGGGCCTCTGATACGCAGTATTTT. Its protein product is CASGSGGASDTQYF.

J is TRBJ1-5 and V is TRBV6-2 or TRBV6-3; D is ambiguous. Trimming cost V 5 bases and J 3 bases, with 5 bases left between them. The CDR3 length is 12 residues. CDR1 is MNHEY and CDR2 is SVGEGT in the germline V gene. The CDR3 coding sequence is TGTGCCAGCAGTCGGGACAATCAGCCCCAGCATTTT. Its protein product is CASSRDNQPQHF.

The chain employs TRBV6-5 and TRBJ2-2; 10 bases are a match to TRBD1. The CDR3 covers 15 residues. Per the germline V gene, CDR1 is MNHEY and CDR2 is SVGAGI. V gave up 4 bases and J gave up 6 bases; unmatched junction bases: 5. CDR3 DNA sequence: TGTGCCAGCAGTTCGGGACAGGGGAGATCCGGGGAGCTGTTTTTT. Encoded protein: CASSSGQGRSGELFF.

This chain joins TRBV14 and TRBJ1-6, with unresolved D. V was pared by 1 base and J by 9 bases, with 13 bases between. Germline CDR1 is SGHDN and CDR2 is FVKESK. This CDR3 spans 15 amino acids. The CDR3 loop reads CASSQATGISSPLHF. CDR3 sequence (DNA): TGTGCCAGCAGCCAAGCGACTGGTATTAGTTCACCCCTCCACTTT.

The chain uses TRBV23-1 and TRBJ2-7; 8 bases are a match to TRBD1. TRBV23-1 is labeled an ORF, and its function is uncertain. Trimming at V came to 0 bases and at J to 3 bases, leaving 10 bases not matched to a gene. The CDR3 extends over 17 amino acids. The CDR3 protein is CASSQSQGQAYLYEQYV. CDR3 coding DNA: TGCGCCAGCAGTCAATCTCAGGGACAGGCCTACCTCTACGAGCAGTACGTC.

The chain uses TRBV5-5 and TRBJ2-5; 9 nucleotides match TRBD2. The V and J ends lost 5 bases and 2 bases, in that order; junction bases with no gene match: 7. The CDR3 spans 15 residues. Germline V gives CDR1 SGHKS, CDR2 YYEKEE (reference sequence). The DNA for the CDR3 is TGTGCCAGCAGACGCGGGGGGGCGGAACAAGAGACCCAGTACTTC. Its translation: CASRRGGAEQETQYF. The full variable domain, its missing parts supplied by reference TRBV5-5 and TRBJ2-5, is DAGVTQSPTHLIKTRGQQVTLRCSPISGHKSVSWYQQVLGQGPQFIFQYYEKEERGRGNFPDRFSARQFPNYSSELNVNALLLGDSALYLCASRRGGAEQETQYFGPGTRLLVL.

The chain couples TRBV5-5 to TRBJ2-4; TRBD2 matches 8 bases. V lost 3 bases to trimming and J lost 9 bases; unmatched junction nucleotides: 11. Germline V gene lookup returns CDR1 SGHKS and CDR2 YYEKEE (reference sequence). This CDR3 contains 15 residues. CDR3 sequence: CASSSLRLAMSIQYF. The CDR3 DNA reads TGTGCCAGCAGCTCCTTAAGACTAGCGATGAGCATTCAGTACTTC. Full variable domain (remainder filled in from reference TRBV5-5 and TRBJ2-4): DAGVTQSPTHLIKTRGQQVTLRCSPISGHKSVSWYQQVLGQGPQFIFQYYEKEERGRGNFPDRFSARQFPNYSSELNVNALLLGDSALYLCASSSLRLAMSIQYFGAGTRLSVL.

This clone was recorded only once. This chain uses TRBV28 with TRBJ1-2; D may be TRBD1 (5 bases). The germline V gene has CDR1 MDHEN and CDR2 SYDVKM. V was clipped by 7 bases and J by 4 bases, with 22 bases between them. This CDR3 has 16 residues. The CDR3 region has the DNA TGTGCCAGCAAGCCCAAAAGGGGCGACCTGATCTATGGCTACACCTTC. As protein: CASKPKRGDLIYGYTF.

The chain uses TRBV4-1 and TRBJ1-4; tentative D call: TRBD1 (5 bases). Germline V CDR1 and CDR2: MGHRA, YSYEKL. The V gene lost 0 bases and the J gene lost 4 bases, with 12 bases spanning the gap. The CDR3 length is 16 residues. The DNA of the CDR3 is TGCGCCAGCAGCCAAGACGACAGTTCCCTTAATGAAAAACTGTTTTTT. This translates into CASSQDDSSLNEKLFF.

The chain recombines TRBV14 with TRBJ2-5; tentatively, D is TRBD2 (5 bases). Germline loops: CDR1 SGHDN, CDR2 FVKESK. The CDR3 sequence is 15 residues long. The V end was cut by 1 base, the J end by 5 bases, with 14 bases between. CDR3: CASSQAKGGWETQYF. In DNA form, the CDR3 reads TGTGCCAGCAGCCAAGCCAAGGGCGGGTGGGAGACCCAGTACTTC.

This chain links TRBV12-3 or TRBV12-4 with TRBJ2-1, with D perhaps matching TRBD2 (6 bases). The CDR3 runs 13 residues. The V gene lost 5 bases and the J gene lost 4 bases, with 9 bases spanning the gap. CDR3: CASSPRGYNEQFF. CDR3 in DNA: TGTGCCAGCAGTCCCCGGGGGTACAATGAGCAGTTCTTC.

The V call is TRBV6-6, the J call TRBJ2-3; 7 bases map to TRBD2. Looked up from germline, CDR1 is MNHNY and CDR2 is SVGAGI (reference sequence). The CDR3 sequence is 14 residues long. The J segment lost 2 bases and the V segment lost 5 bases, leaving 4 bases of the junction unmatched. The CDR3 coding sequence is TGTGCCAGCAGTGGGAGGGTCGTCACAGATACGCAGTATTTT. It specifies CASSGRVVTDTQYF.

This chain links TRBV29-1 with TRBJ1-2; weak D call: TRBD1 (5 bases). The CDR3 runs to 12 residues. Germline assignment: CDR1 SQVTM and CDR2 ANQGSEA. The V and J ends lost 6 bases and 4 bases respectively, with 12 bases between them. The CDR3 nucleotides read TGCAGCGTAGGCGACAGATCCTATGGCTACACCTTC. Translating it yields CSVGDRSYGYTF.

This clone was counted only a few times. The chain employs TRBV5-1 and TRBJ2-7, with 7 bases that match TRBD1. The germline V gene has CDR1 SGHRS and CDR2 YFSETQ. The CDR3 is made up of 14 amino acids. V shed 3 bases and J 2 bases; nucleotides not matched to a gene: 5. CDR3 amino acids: CASSSDRQTYEQYV. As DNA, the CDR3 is TGCGCCAGCAGCTCGGACAGGCAAACCTACGAGCAGTACGTC.

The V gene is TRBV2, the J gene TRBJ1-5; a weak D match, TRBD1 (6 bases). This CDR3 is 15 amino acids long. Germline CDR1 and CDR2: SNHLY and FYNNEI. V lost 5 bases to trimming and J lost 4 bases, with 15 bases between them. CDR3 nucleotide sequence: TGTGCCAGCAGTCGACAGGTTGTCCTGAATCAGCCCCAGCATTTT. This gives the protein CASSRQVVLNQPQHF.

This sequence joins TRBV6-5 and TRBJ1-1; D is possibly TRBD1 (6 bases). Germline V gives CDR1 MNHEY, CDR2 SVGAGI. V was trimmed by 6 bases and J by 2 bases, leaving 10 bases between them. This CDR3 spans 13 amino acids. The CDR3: CASRLQGNTEAFF. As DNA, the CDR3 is TGTGCCAGCAGACTACAGGGAAACACTGAAGCTTTCTTT.

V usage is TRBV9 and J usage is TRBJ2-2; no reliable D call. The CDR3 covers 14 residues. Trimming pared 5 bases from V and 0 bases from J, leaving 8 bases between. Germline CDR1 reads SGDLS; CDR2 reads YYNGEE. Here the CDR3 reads CASSRLTNTGELFF. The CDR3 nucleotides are TGTGCCAGCAGTAGACTGACGAACACCGGGGAGCTGTTTTTT.

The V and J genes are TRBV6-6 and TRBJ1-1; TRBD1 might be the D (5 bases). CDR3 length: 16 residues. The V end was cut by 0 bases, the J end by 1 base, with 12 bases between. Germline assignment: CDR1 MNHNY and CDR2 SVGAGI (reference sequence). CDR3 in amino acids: CASSYSGAGRNTEAFF. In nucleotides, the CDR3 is TGTGCCAGCAGTTACTCCGGGGCAGGGAGGAACACTGAAGCTTTCTTT.

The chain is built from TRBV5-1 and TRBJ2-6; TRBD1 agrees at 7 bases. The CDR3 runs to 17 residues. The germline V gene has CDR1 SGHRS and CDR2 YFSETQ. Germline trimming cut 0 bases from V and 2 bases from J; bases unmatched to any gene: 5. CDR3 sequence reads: CASSLETGSPGANVLTF. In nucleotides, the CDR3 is TGCGCCAGCAGCTTGGAGACAGGGTCCCCTGGGGCCAACGTCCTGACTTTC.

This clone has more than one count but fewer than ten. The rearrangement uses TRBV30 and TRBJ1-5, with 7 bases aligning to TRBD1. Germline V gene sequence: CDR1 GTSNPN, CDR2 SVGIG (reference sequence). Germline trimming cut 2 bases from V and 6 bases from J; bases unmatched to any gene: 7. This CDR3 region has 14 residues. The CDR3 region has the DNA TGTGCCTGGAGTATCGGGACAGTTGTTCAGCCCCAGCATTTT. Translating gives CAWSIGTVVQPQHF.

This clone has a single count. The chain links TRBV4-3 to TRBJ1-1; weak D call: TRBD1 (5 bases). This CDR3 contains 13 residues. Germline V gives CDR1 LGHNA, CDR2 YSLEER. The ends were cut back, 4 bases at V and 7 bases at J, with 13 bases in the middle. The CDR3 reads CASSRHRDGEAFF. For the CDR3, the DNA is TGCGCCAGCAGCCGCCACCGGGACGGTGAAGCTTTCTTT.

The CDR3: CAISERDSNTGELFF. CDR3 in DNA: TGTGCCATCAGTGAGAGGGACTCGAACACCGGGGAGCTGTTTTTT. V gene TRBV10-3 combines with J gene TRBJ2-2, with D maybe TRBD2 (6 bases). V lost 2 bases and J lost 0, with 7 bases in between. Per germline, CDR1 ENHRY and CDR2 SYGVKD. The CDR3 contains 15 residues.

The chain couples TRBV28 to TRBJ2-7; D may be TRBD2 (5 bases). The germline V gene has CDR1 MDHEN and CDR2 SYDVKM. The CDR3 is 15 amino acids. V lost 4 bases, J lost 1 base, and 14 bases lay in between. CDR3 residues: CASSSRRRGSYEQYV. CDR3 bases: TGTGCCAGCAGTTCCCGTCGTCGGGGATCCTACGAGCAGTACGTC.

The CDR3 DNA is TGTGCCAGCAGTTTTGGACAGTACTATGGCTACACCTTC. Amino acid sequence: CASSFGQYYGYTF. The V gene is TRBV14, the J gene TRBJ1-2; tentative D call: TRBD1 (6 bases). Trimming removed 6 bases from V and 3 bases from J, with 11 bases in between. The CDR3 is 13 residues long. CDR1 and CDR2 from the germline V gene are SGHDN and FVKESK.